A selection of T cell receptor beta chains follows, all from one sample in a study of T-cell reconstitution after alpha-beta-depleted transplantation in children. TCRdb analysed the PCR reads with MiXCR anew, one entry per CDR3 protein. The repertoire holds roughly 220,000 distinct CDR3 sequences, around 9.2% seen once, with about a third in the top ten. The input for sequencing was PBMCs, mostly from graft donor cells, taken 360 days after TCRalphabeta/CD19-depleted stem cell transplant. These receptors originate from a male patient aged 2-9 years who had a stem cell transplant for acute myeloid leukemia, so the T cells may come from the graft donor. CDR3s leave out the opening cysteine and the closing phenylalanine or tryptophan. A D gene is named only where the DNA matches it firmly.

v_call	j_call	d_call	cdr3_aa
TRBV19	TRBJ1-1	.	ASSMNGVWVAF
TRBV7-9	TRBJ1-2	.	ASSFAGLYGYT
TRBV5-8	TRBJ2-4	.	ASSSRQHKNIQY
TRBV15	TRBJ1-3	.	ATISDSFSGNTIY
TRBV5-1	TRBJ2-7	.	ASSLEGPSYEQY
TRBV29-1	TRBJ1-2	.	SVGRNYGYT
TRBV10-3	TRBJ1-1	TRBD1	AIKKDREAEAF
TRBV5-4	TRBJ2-2	TRBD2	ASSLAHRWLAGDTNTGELF
TRBV7-2	TRBJ2-7	.	ASSPGTSTAAEQY
TRBV6-5	TRBJ1-4	TRBD1	ASSRGQVSEKLF
TRBV12-3/TRBV12-4	TRBJ2-1	TRBD2	ASRSSGGTTRQF
TRBV7-3	TRBJ2-3	TRBD1	ASSPHGQGTQY
TRBV29-1	TRBJ2-7	.	SVRVSYEQY
TRBV10-3	TRBJ2-1	TRBD2	AIGLAGGNEQF
TRBV4-3	TRBJ2-7	.	ASSQDSAQREQY
TRBV6-5	TRBJ2-1	.	ASSYASGDFNEQF
TRBV20-1	TRBJ2-5	TRBD2	SARYSGRAIETQY
TRBV12-3/TRBV12-4	TRBJ1-1	.	ASNQAGIPS
TRBV6-6	TRBJ1-1	TRBD1	ASNQGTEREAF
TRBV12-3/TRBV12-4	TRBJ2-1	.	ASSVPGRPVF
TRBV20-1	TRBJ2-3	TRBD2	SAPGLAGAISTDTQY
TRBV6-1	TRBJ2-1	.	ASSERRGSYNEQF
TRBV5-1	TRBJ2-2	.	ASTVLANTGELF
TRBV2	TRBJ2-3	.	ASRVGSADTQY
TRBV11-2	TRBJ2-1	TRBD2	ASSFRTSINEQF
TRBV6-5	TRBJ2-5	.	ASSYSFGGQKIQETQY
TRBV15	TRBJ1-1	.	ATSDVFGTEAF
TRBV7-2	TRBJ2-7	TRBD2	ASSRTSGSYEQY
TRBV7-9	TRBJ1-5	.	ASSSSSSYQPQH
TRBV5-1	TRBJ2-7	.	ASNLGQDYEQY
TRBV12-3/TRBV12-4	TRBJ2-7	.	ASSYYRGSAYEQY
TRBV24-1	TRBJ1-1	TRBD1	ATSDPGTGIPGTEAF
TRBV5-1	TRBJ1-1	.	ASSLRRGWAEAF
TRBV20-1	TRBJ2-5	.	SARETVRETQY
TRBV20-1	TRBJ2-5	TRBD1	SARDPRTGTWRETQY
TRBV7-2	TRBJ2-5	.	ASLQWGAETQY
TRBV10-3	TRBJ2-2	TRBD2	AIRPTSGSTGELF
TRBV7-8	TRBJ1-1	.	ASSFADGQPDTEAF
TRBV12-3/TRBV12-4	TRBJ1-1	.	ASSPLGGATEAF
TRBV12-3/TRBV12-4	TRBJ2-3	.	ASSPHEKRGTDTQY
TRBV3-1	TRBJ2-1	TRBD1	ASSRRTGDNEQF
TRBV18	TRBJ2-1	.	ASSPTGAYNEQF
TRBV18	TRBJ1-1	.	ASSPAGAGEAF
TRBV7-2	TRBJ2-3	.	ASSLGTAKQY